This record covers a single T cell receptor beta chain. This clonotype was detected only a few times. The antigen this receptor binds is unknown. No much larger clonotype is one base removed from it; base qualities were not supplied. This sample is part of a study of blood T cells in healthy people across ages (dated by TCRdb to between 2015 and 2017). Turning to the overall study: In model experiments, roughly one uniquely barcoded TCR beta cDNA molecule per two T cells was captured by template switching. Age-related changes in TCR beta repertoire diversity were measured in the study by deep sequencing normalized with unique cDNA molecular identifiers. Four age groups were formed from the donors: young (average approximately 16 years), middle-aged (around 40), aged (62) and long-lived (less than 85). Donors of different ages were randomly distributed across sequencing lanes to avoid experimental bias. The study analyzed two additional independent replicas of 1 million unique cDNA reads from the same blood draw for two donors, one aged 18 to 30 and one aged 80 or older. Results the study describes overall, beyond this receptor: Conclusive comparison of naive and antigen-experienced compartments was prevented by the profiling of bulk unsorted PBMCs. Observed TCR beta diversity per million T cells fell roughly linearly with age, and a significant reduction was already apparent by age around 39. Estimates of total diversity from one million sequenced T cells were regarded as lower bounds and underestimates. The percentage of naive T cells measured by flow cytometry correlated strongly with observed TCR beta diversity. Compared with the aged group, the long-lived group had more naive CD4+ T cells, fewer expanded clones and increased TCR diversity, suggesting age selection. The CMV infection status of donors was not known, potentially confounding age-related changes in expanded clonotypes.

From a lookup of the germline V gene, CDR1 and CDR2 are SGDLS and YYNGEE. The V end loses 2 bases and the J end loses 4 bases, and a stretch of 14 bases separates them. The CDR3 sequence holds 15 residues, the cysteine and phenylalanine included. The retained sequence is limited to the CDR3, 45 bases, with the frame set at the first base. Libraries were made using 5' RACE. A second PCR of roughly 7 to 11 cycles was performed with a sample-barcoded 5' primer and a J-beta primer mix. A unique molecular identifier was introduced onto each TCR beta cDNA molecule by a template-switch 5' adaptor carrying 12 random nucleotides. Each sample yielded at least 3 million CDR3-containing paired-end reads. The Mint cDNA synthesis kit, primed by a TRBC-specific oligonucleotide, was used to synthesize first-strand cDNA from all RNA. Following uracil-DNA glycosylase treatment, a first 18-cycle PCR with universal primers M1SS and BC2_uni_R was performed on all cDNA. On the authors' methods: Each sample was normalized by randomly selecting 1 million high-quality reads, each carrying a distinct molecular identifier. Instead of being binned into consensus sequences, reads that shared molecular identifiers were thrown out. MiTCR, run with a Q25 quality threshold and the strictest error-elimination algorithm, handled CDR3 identification, clonotype clustering and error correction. A nonparametric unseen species model with Euler transformation was used to estimate a lower bound on total TCR beta diversity. TCRdb trimmed the raw reads at Q25, called clones with MiXCR and kept productive beta chains. Each entry merges the rows of one CDR3 protein and shows their most common DNA and genes. The V and J calls follow TCRdb's processing rather than the paper's. The sample table lists fewer than 2 million distinct CDR3 sequences, 39% of them with a count of one. Roughly 23% of the sample is taken by the ten largest.

Donors were roughly 40 systemically healthy Caucasian individuals from Russia aged roughly 6 to 95 years. Each donor gave about 11 milliliters of peripheral blood, drawn into EDTA-treated Vacutainer tubes. Ficoll-Paque density-gradient centrifugation was used to isolate PBMCs, with at least 7 million per sample. Trizol reagent was used to extract total RNA from the PBMCs, yielding at least 5 micrograms per sample. For every donor, an aliquot of PBMCs went through flow cytometry to measure the percentages of naive CD45RAhigh/CD27high T cells. Input material: blood. This receptor was obtained from a human donor in good health. This sequence uses TRBV9 and TRBJ2-3; no confident D gene assignment can be made. The DNA sequence is as follows: TGTGCCAGCAGCGTTGGGCCCGCCGGCCCAGATACGCAGTATTTT. Its protein reads: CASSVGPAGPDTQYF.